This TCR beta chain stems from a study of molecular identifiers for immune sequencing clone quantification. With listed TCR primers and previously described methods, bulk TCR libraries were prepared. A single record per CDR3 protein comes from TCRdb applying MiXCR to the PCR reads. Of 550,000 to 750,000 distinct CDR3 sequences in the sample, just under 20% were seen once. There are a few counts of this clonotype. The sorting of naive CD8 T cells used the CD8+CD4-CCR7+CD45RA+ phenotype. Sequenced material: naive CD8+ T cells from blood, with Jurkat cell RNA spiked in. The subset was: FACS-sorted CD8+CD4-CCR7+CD45RA+ naive T cells. The clonotype was recovered from a human donor in good health. Some libraries in this study had Jurkat cell RNA spiked in.

The CDR3 sequence is CASSLDRIMNTEAFF. CDR3 sequence (DNA): TGTGCCAGCAGTTTAGACCGAATCATGAACACTGAAGCTTTCTTT. V is TRBV12-3 or TRBV12-4 and J is TRBJ1-1; unclear D gene. The CDR3 contains 15 residues. Deletions cut 1 base from V and 0 bases from J, with 9 bases between.